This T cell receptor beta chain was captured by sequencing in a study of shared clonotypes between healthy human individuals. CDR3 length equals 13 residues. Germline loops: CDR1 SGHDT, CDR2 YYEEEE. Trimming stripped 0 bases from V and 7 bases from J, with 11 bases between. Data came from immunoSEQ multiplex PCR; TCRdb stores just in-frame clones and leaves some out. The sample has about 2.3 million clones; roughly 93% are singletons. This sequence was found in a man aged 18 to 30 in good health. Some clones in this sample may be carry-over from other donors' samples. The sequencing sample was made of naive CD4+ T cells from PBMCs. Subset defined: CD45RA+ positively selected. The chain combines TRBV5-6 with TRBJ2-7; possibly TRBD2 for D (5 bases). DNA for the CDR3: TGTGCCAGCAGCTTGGGGGCACGAGGGGAGCAGTACTTC. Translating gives CASSLGARGEQYF. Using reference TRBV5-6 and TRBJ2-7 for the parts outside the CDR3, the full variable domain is DAGVTQSPTHLIKTRGQQVTLRCSPKSGHDTVSWYQQALGQGPQFIFQYYEEEERQRGNFPDRFSGHQFPNYSSELNVNALLLGDSALYLCASSLGARGEQYFGPGTRLTVT.